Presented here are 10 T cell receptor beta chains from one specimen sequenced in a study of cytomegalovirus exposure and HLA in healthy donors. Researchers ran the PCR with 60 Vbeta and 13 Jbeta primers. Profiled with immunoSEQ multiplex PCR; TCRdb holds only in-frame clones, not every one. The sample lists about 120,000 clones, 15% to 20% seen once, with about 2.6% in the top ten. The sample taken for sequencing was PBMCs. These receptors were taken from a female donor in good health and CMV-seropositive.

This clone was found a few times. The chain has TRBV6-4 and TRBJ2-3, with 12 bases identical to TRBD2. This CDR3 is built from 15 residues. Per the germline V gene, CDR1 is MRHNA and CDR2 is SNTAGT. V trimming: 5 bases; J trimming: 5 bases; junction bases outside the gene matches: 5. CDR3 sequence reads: CASSSSGGVGDTQYF. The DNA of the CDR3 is TGTGCCAGCAGTTCTAGCGGGGGGGTTGGAGATACGCAGTATTTT.

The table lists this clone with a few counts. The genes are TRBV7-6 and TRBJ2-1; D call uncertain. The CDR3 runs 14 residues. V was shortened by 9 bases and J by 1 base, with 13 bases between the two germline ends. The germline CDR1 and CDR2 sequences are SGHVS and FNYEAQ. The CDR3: CASRLDSSYNEQFF. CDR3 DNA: TGTGCCAGTCGCTTAGACTCTTCCTACAATGAGCAGTTCTTC.

CDR3 protein: CASSYSGVGETQYF. CDR3 nucleotide sequence: TGTGCCAGCAGTTACTCAGGGGTGGGGGAGACCCAGTACTTC. The V gene is TRBV6-5, the J gene TRBJ2-5, with D possibly matching TRBD1 (5 bases). The CDR3 loop spans 14 amino acids. The germline CDR1 and CDR2 sequences are MNHEY and SVGAGI. With 0 bases removed from V and 5 bases from J, the gap between germline ends came to 10 bases.

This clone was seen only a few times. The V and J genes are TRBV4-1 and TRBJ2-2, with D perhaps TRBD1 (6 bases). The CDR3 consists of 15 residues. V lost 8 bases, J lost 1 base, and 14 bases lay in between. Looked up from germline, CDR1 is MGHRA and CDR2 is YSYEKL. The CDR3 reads CASQDRILNTGELFF. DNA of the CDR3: TGCGCCAGCCAGGACAGAATATTGAACACCGGGGAGCTGTTTTTT.

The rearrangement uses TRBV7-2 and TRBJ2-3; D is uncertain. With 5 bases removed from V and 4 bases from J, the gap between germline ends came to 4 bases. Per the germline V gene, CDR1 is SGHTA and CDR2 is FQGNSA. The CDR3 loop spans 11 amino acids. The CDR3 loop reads CASSPADTQYF. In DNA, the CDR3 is TGTGCCAGCAGCCCCGCAGATACGCAGTATTTT.

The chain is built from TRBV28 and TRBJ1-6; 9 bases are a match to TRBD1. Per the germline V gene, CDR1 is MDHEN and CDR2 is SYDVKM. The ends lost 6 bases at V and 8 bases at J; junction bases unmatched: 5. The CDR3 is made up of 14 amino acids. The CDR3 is CASSRGQGYSPLHF. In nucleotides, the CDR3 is TGTGCCAGCAGCCGCGGACAGGGGTATTCACCCCTCCACTTT. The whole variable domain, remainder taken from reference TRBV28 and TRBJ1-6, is DVKVTQSSRYLVKRTGEKVFLECVQDMDHENMFWYRQDPGLGLRLIYFSYDVKMKEKGDIPEGYSVSREKKERFSLILESASTNQTSMYLCASSRGQGYSPLHFGNGTRLTVT.

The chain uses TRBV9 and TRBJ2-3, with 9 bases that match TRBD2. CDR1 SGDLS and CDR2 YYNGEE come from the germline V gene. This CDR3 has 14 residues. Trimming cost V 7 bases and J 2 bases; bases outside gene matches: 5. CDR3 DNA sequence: TGTGCCAGCGGGGAGCGGGGGGACACAGATACGCAGTATTTT. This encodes CASGERGDTDTQYF.

The CDR3, as DNA: TGTGCCAGCAGCTTAGATGCGGGGGGGGAGACCCAGTACTTC. This translates into CASSLDAGGETQYF. The chain employs TRBV11-2 and TRBJ2-5; the match to TRBD2 covers 9 bases. CDR3 length equals 14 residues. Germline values: CDR1 SGHAT, CDR2 FQNNGV. V was clipped by 0 bases and J by 5 bases; unmatched bases: 1.

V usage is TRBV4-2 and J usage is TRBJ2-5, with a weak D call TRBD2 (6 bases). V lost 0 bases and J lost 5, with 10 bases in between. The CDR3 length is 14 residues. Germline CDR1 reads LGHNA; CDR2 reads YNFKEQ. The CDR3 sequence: CASSQERGWETQYF. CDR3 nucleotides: TGTGCCAGCAGCCAAGAGCGGGGATGGGAGACCCAGTACTTC.

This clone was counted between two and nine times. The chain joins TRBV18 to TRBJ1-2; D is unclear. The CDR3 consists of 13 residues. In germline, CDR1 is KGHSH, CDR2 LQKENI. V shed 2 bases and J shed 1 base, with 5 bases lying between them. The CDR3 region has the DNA TGTGCCAGCTCACCATCGGGTAACTATGGCTACACCTTC. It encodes CASSPSGNYGYTF. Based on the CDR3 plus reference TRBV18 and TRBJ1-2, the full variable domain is NAGVMQNPRHLVRRRGQEARLRCSPMKGHSHVYWYRQLPEEGLKFMVYLQKENIIDESGMPKERFSAEFPKEGPSILRIQQVVRGDSAAYFCASSPSGNYGYTFGSGTRLTVV.